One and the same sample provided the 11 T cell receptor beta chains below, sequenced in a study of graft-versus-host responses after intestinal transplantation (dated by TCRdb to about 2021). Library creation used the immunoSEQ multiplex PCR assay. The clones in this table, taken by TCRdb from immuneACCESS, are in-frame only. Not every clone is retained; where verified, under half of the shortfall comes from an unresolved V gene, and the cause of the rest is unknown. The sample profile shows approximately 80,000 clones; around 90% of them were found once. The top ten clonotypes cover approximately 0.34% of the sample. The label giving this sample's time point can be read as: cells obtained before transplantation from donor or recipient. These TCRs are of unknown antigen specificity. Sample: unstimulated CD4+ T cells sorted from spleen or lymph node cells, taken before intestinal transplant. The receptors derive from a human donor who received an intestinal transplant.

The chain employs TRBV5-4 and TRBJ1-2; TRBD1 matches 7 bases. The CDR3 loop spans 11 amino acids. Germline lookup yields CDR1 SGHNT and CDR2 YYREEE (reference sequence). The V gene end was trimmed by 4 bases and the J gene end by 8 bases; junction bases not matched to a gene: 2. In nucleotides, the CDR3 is TGTGCCAGCAGCCGAGGGGGCGGCTACACCTTC. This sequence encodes CASSRGGGYTF.

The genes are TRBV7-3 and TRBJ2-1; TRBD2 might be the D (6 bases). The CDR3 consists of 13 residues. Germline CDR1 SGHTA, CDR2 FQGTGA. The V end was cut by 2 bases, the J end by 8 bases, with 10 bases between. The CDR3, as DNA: TGTGCCAGCAGCTTAGCGGGGCATGATGAGCAGTTCTTC. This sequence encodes CASSLAGHDEQFF.

The CDR3 region is CASSFNGRGKNEQFF. DNA of the CDR3: TGTGCCAGCAGTTTTAATGGCAGGGGTAAGAATGAGCAGTTCTTC. The chain combines TRBV28 with TRBJ2-1; TRBD1 is a possible D gene (6 bases). The CDR3 has 15 amino acids. V was cut by 3 bases and J by 7 bases, with 16 bases left in between. Germline CDR1 MDHEN, CDR2 SYDVKM.

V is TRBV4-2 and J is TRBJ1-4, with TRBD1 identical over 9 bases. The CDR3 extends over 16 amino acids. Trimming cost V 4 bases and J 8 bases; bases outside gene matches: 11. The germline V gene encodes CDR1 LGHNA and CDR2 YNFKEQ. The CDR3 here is CASSPGQGGTREKLFF. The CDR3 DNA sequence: TGTGCCAGCAGCCCGGGACAGGGAGGGACGAGGGAAAAACTGTTTTTT.

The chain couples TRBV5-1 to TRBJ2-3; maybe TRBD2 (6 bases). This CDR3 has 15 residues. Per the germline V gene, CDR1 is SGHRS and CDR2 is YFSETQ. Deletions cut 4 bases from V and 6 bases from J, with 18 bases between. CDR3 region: CASSLEGSRGDTQYF. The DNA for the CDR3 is TGCGCCAGCAGCCTTGAAGGATCTCGGGGGGATACGCAGTATTTT. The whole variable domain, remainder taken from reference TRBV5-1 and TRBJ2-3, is KAGVTQTPRYLIKTRGQQVTLSCSPISGHRSVSWYQQTPGQGLQFLFEYFSETQRNKGNFPGRFSGRQFSNSRSEMNVSTLELGDSALYLCASSLEGSRGDTQYFGPGTRLTVL.

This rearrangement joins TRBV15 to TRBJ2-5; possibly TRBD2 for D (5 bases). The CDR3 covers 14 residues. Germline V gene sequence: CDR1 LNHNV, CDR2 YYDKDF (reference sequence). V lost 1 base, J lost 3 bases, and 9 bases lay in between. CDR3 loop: CATSRAPLEETQYF. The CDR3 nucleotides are TGTGCCACCAGCAGAGCACCACTAGAAGAGACCCAGTACTTC.

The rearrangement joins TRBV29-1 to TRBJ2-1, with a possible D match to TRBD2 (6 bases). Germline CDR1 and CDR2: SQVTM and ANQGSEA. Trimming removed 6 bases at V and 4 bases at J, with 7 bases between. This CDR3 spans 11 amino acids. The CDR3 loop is CSVGTYNEQFF. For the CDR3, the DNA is TGCAGCGTCGGGACTTACAATGAGCAGTTCTTC.

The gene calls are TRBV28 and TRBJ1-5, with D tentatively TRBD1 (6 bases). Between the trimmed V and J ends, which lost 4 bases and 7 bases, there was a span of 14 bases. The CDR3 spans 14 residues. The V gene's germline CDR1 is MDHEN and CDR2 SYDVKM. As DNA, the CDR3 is TGTGCCAGCAGTTCCACTCCAGGGGAGCAGCCCCAGCATTTT. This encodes CASSSTPGEQPQHF. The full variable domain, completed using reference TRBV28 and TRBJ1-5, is DVKVTQSSRYLVKRTGEKVFLECVQDMDHENMFWYRQDPGLGLRLIYFSYDVKMKEKGDIPEGYSVSREKKERFSLILESASTNQTSMYLCASSSTPGEQPQHFGDGTRLSIL.

CDR3 sequence: CASRRQGLWERNQPQHF. Written as DNA, the CDR3 is TGTGCCAGCAGGCGACAGGGGTTGTGGGAACGGAATCAGCCCCAGCATTTT. V is TRBV28 and J is TRBJ1-5, with 8 bases matching TRBD1. Germline V gene data show CDR1 as MDHEN and CDR2 as SYDVKM. This CDR3 contains 17 residues. Losses at the gene ends were 6 bases for V and 4 bases for J; bases not matched to a gene: 14.

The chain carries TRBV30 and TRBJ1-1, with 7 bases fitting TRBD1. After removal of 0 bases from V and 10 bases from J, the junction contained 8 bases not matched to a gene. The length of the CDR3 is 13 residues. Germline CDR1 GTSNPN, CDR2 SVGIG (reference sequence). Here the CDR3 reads CAWSVRGGRGAFF. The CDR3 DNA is TGTGCCTGGAGTGTACGAGGGGGCAGGGGAGCTTTCTTT.

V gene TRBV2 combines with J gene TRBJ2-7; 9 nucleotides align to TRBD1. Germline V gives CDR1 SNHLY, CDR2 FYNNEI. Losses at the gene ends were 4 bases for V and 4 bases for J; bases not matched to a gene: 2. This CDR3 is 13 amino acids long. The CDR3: CASSGDRVYEQYF. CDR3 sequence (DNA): TGTGCCAGCAGTGGGGACAGGGTTTACGAGCAGTACTTC.